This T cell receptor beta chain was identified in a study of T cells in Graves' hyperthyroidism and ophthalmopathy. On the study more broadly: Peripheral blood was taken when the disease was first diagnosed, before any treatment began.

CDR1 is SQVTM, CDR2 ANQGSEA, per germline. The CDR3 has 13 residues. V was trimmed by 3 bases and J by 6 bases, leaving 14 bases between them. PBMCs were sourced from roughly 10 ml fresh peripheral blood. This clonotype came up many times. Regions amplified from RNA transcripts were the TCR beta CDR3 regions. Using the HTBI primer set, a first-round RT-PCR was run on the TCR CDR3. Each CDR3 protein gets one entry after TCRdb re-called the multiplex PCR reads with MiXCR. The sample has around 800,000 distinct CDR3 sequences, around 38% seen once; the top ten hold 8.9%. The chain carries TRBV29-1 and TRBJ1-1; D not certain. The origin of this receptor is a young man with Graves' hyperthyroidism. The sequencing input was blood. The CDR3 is CSVESNGEAEAFF. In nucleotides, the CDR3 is TGCAGCGTTGAGAGTAACGGTGAGGCTGAAGCTTTCTTT. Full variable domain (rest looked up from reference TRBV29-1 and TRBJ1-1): SAVISQKPSRDICQRGTSLTIQCQVDSQVTMMFWYRQQPGQSLTLIATANQGSEATYESGFVIDKFPISRPNLTFSTLTVSNMSPEDSSIYLCSVESNGEAEAFFGQGTRLTVV.